A single sample is the source of the 9 T cell receptor beta chains below, sequenced in a study of blood T cell dynamics during melanoma immunotherapy. Study results and limitations: Among sorted CD8+ subsets, immune-effector cells had the highest clonality and cell-free DNA similarity.

Clones were sequenced by immunoSEQ multiplex PCR, and TCRdb holds only the in-frame ones, with some missing. The profile shows roughly 960 clones, 55% to 75% of them singletons. Which antigens these TCRs recognize remains unknown. The time point is: week 3, after first cycle of checkpoint inhibitor. Immune-effector memory T cells were defined as CD3+ CD4- CD8+ CD45RA- CD45RO-high CD27- CCR7-. The sequences come from CD8+ T cells from blood, collected from a patient treated with checkpoint blockade. These receptors all stem from a human donor with melanoma.

A single count supports this clone. The chain joins TRBV19 to TRBJ2-7; D might be TRBD1 or TRBD2, each matching 5 bases. Germline CDR1 is LNHDA and CDR2 is SQIVND (reference sequence). V shed 6 bases and J shed 4 bases, with 16 bases lying between them. CDR3 length equals 14 residues. The CDR3 coding sequence is TGTGCCAGTAGCCTGCCGGGACGGACTTACGAGCAGTACTTC. Residues: CASSLPGRTYEQYF.

This clone turned up a few times. Distinct nucleotide sequences in the sample also encode this CDR3. This chain connects TRBV11-2 to TRBJ2-1, with 10 bases that match TRBD2. Germline CDR1 is SGHAT and CDR2 is FQNNGV. Trimming took 5 bases from V and 3 from J; bases not matched to a gene: 7. The CDR3 totals 16 residues. CDR3 loop: CASSHPGLASYNEQFF. CDR3 in DNA: TGTGCCAGCAGCCATCCGGGACTAGCGAGCTACAATGAGCAGTTCTTC.

This chain joins TRBV28 and TRBJ1-1; 9 bases line up with TRBD1. CDR1 MDHEN and CDR2 SYDVKM come from the germline V gene. Trimming took 6 bases from V and 3 from J; bases not matched to a gene: 5. The CDR3 length is 14 residues. The CDR3 coding sequence is TGTGCCAGCAGGCTACAGGGGGCTTACACTGAAGCTTTCTTT. Translated: CASRLQGAYTEAFF.

V usage is TRBV4-1 and J usage is TRBJ1-2; D is unresolved. With 0 bases removed from V and 1 base from J, the gap between germline ends came to 15 bases. Germline CDR1 is MGHRA and CDR2 is YSYEKL. The CDR3 consists of 17 residues. CDR3 region: CASSQDRAVLNNYGYTF. The CDR3 DNA sequence: TGCGCCAGCAGCCAAGATCGGGCAGTCTTAAATAACTATGGCTACACCTTC.

V usage is TRBV7-8 and J usage is TRBJ2-7, with TRBD2 matching over 7 bases. Trimming took 9 bases from V and 3 from J; bases not matched to a gene: 11. The germline V gene encodes CDR1 SGHVS and CDR2 FQNEAQ. CDR3 length: 14 amino acids. In nucleotides, the CDR3 is TGTGCCAGTAGGGGCGGGAGTTCTTACTACGAGCAGTACTTC. Its protein is CASRGGSSYYEQYF. The full variable domain, its missing parts supplied by reference TRBV7-8 and TRBJ2-7, is GAGVSQSPRYKVAKRGQDVALRCDPISGHVSLFWYQQALGQGPEFLTYFQNEAQLDKSGLPSDRFFAERPEGSVSTLKIQRTQQEDSAVYLCASRGGSSYYEQYFGPGTRLTVT.

The chain recombines TRBV6-5 with TRBJ2-2; unclear D gene. Trimming stripped 2 bases from V and 5 bases from J, with 6 bases between. The CDR3 sequence is 13 residues long. Germline V gene data show CDR1 as MNHEY and CDR2 as SVGAGI. The CDR3 sequence is CASSYGVTGELFF. CDR3 DNA: TGTGCCAGCAGTTACGGTGTGACCGGGGAGCTGTTTTTT.

CDR3 loop: CASRTMLQLNTEAFF. CDR3 sequence (DNA): TGTGCCAGCAGAACGATGCTACAGTTGAACACTGAAGCTTTCTTT. V and J are TRBV7-2 and TRBJ1-1; D gene uncertain. Germline CDR1 is SGHTA and CDR2 is FQGNSA. CDR3 length: 15 residues. V lost 6 bases, J lost 0 bases, and 14 bases lay in between.

The chain joins TRBV19 to TRBJ2-7; maybe TRBD1 (6 bases). Germline V gives CDR1 LNHDA, CDR2 SQIVND (reference sequence). CDR3 length: 14 residues. Trimming removed 5 bases at V and 3 bases at J, with 14 bases between. For the CDR3, the DNA is TGTGCCAGTAGTCACAGGACAGATTACTACGAGCAGTACTTC. It codes for CASSHRTDYYEQYF. Full variable domain (outside the CDR3, taken from reference TRBV19 and TRBJ2-7): DGGITQSPKYLFRKEGQNVTLSCEQNLNHDAMYWYRQDPGQGLRLIYYSQIVNDFQKGDIAEGYSVSREKKESFPLTVTSAQKNPTAFYLCASSHRTDYYEQYFGPGTRLTVT.

This chain joins TRBV19 and TRBJ2-7, with D possibly being TRBD2 (5 bases). The CDR3 has 14 amino acids. Trimming shortened V by 5 bases and J by 3 bases, and 14 bases separated the two germline ends. Per germline, CDR1 LNHDA and CDR2 SQIVND (reference sequence). The CDR3, as DNA: TGTGCCAGTAGTCTTCAGGACTCGGACTACGAGCAGTACTTC. Translation gives CASSLQDSDYEQYF.